Given below is one T cell receptor (beta chain) in context. Clones were sequenced by immunoSEQ multiplex PCR, and TCRdb holds only the in-frame ones, with some missing. Of 70,000 to 75,000 clones listed, 88% were seen once; the top ten hold over 3%. The entry originates in a study of T cell changes during pregnancy in multiple sclerosis. There are 15 residues in the CDR3. Per the germline V gene, CDR1 is MGHRA and CDR2 is YSYEKL. With 0 bases clipped from V and 5 bases from J, the junction kept 3 bases outside the gene matches. The TCR comes from a female donor with multiple sclerosis, enrolled in a pregnancy study. The J gene is TRBJ2-2, the V gene TRBV4-1; 7 bases agree with TRBD2. Sequencing used peripheral blood, obtained before pregnancy. The CDR3 here is CASSQEGGRTGELFF. Here the CDR3 DNA reads TGCGCCAGCAGCCAAGAGGGAGGGCGAACCGGGGAGCTGTTTTTT.